The 21 T cell receptor beta chains given below trace back to one sample, sequenced in a study of shared clonotypes between healthy human individuals. The assay was immunoSEQ multiplex PCR, and TCRdb's table has in-frame clones only and misses some. The repertoire holds 2 million to 3 million clones, with approximately 93% as singletons. Material for sequencing was naive CD4+ T cells from PBMCs. The subset here: CD45RA+ positively selected. These receptors all stem from a man between 18 and 35 years old in good health. Some clones in this sample may be carry-over from other donors' samples.

The chain employs TRBV7-9 and TRBJ2-1, with a weak D call TRBD1 (6 bases). V lost 2 bases, J lost 9 bases, and 26 bases lay in between. This CDR3 is 18 amino acids long. Germline-derived CDR1 and CDR2 are SEHNR and FQNEAQ (reference sequence). The chain's CDR3 is CASSLMKGRQVLAPEQFF. The CDR3 region has the DNA TGTGCCAGCAGCTTAATGAAGGGCAGACAGGTTCTAGCTCCTGAGCAGTTCTTC.

The chain joins TRBV28 to TRBJ2-1, with 8 bases identical to TRBD2. With V trimmed by 5 bases and J by 8 bases, 2 bases remained unmatched. CDR3 length equals 12 residues. The germline V gene has CDR1 MDHEN and CDR2 SYDVKM. This CDR3 is CASSQAGDEQFF. DNA of the CDR3: TGTGCCAGCAGTCAAGCGGGAGATGAGCAGTTCTTC.

The chain employs TRBV6-6 and TRBJ2-7; D remains ambiguous. This CDR3 has 11 residues. The ends were cut back, 8 bases at V and 5 bases at J, with 10 bases in the middle. CDR1 is MNHNY, CDR2 SVGAGI, per germline (reference sequence). CDR3: CASQGGHEQYF. The CDR3 DNA reads as TGTGCCAGCCAAGGTGGGCACGAGCAGTACTTC.

The chain couples TRBV7-9 to TRBJ1-1, with 7 positions matching TRBD1. V trimming: 5 bases; J trimming: 0 bases; junction bases outside the gene matches: 9. Germline V gene sequence: CDR1 SEHNR, CDR2 FQNEAQ (reference sequence). This CDR3 has 16 residues. Written as DNA, the CDR3 is TGTGCCAGCAGCGACTTTTCACAGGGGATGAACACTGAAGCTTTCTTT. It yields the protein CASSDFSQGMNTEAFF. The variable domain in full, completed from reference TRBV7-9 and TRBJ1-1, reads DTGVSQNPRHKITKRGQNVTFRCDPISEHNRLYWYRQTLGQGPEFLTYFQNEAQLEKSRLLSDRFSAERPKGSFSTLEIQRTEQGDSAMYLCASSDFSQGMNTEAFFGQGTRLTVV.

The V call is TRBV30, the J call TRBJ2-2; possibly TRBD1 or TRBD2 for D (6 bases each). Per germline, CDR1 GTSNPN and CDR2 SVGIG (reference sequence). CDR3 length: 14 residues. V dropped 3 bases and J dropped 6 bases, with 14 bases sitting between them. CDR3 nucleotides: TGTGCCTGGAGACTCGACAGGAGGGCCGGGGAGCTGTTTTTT. Its translation: CAWRLDRRAGELFF.

V is TRBV7-7 and J is TRBJ2-3; TRBD1 might be the D (5 bases). CDR1 and CDR2 from the germline V gene are SSHAT and FNYEAQ (reference sequence). V lost 2 bases and J 2 bases, leaving 8 bases between the germline ends. This CDR3 region has 14 residues. The CDR3 spells CASSLSGITDTQYF. As DNA, the CDR3 is TGTGCCAGCAGCTTATCAGGGATCACAGATACGCAGTATTTT.

The DNA for the CDR3 is TGTGCCAGCAGCCCGGGGGCGGGTAATGAGCAGTTCTTC. It specifies CASSPGAGNEQFF. This chain links TRBV5-8 with TRBJ2-1, with D perhaps given as TRBD1 or TRBD2 (6 bases each). The CDR3 is made up of 13 amino acids. In germline, CDR1 is SGHTS, CDR2 YDEGEE. V lost 4 bases to trimming and J lost 7 bases, with 12 bases between them.

About this clone itself: The same CDR3 can be traced to other DNA sequences in this sample. This chain joins TRBV28 and TRBJ1-5; maybe TRBD1 (5 bases). CDR3 length: 14 amino acids. Trimming left V 5 bases short and J 4 bases short, with 12 bases between. The germline V gene encodes CDR1 MDHEN and CDR2 SYDVKM. This chain's CDR3 is CASSLPGGNQPQHF. In DNA, the CDR3 is TGTGCCAGCAGTCTCCCGGGGGGAAATCAGCCCCAGCATTTT.

The rearrangement uses TRBV19 and TRBJ1-5; 7 bases are a match to TRBD1. Germline CDR1 reads LNHDA; CDR2 reads SQIVND (reference sequence). The CDR3 totals 15 residues. V lost 2 bases to trimming and J lost 2 bases; unmatched junction nucleotides: 3. The CDR3, as DNA: TGTGCCAGTAGTATATTGGGGACAGGCAATCAGCCCCAGCATTTT. Amino acid sequence: CASSILGTGNQPQHF.

V and J are TRBV29-1 and TRBJ1-1; 7 nucleotides match TRBD1. Germline V gene sequence: CDR1 SQVTM, CDR2 ANQGSEA. J lost 2 bases, V lost 4 bases, and 7 bases had no gene match. The CDR3 totals 14 residues. CDR3 bases: TGCAGCGTTGGTTTGAGGACAGGCAACACTGAAGCTTTCTTT. It yields the protein CSVGLRTGNTEAFF. The variable domain in full, completed from reference TRBV29-1 and TRBJ1-1, reads SAVISQKPSRDICQRGTSLTIQCQVDSQVTMMFWYRQQPGQSLTLIATANQGSEATYESGFVIDKFPISRPNLTFSTLTVSNMSPEDSSIYLCSVGLRTGNTEAFFGQGTRLTVV.

The V call is TRBV5-1, the J call TRBJ2-1, with 12 positions matching TRBD2. Germline V gives CDR1 SGHRS, CDR2 YFSETQ. V lost 6 bases to trimming and J lost 7 bases; unmatched junction nucleotides: 8. CDR3 length equals 15 residues. The CDR3 coding sequence is TGCGCCAGCACCAAGGCTAGCGGGAGGGGGAATGAGCAGTTCTTC. As protein: CASTKASGRGNEQFF.

The chain's CDR3 is CASSRGAGSNQPQHF. Here the CDR3 DNA reads TGTGCCAGCAGCCGGGGGGCAGGTAGCAATCAGCCCCAGCATTTT. The rearrangement links TRBV7-2 to TRBJ1-5; perhaps TRBD1 as D (6 bases). V lost 5 bases, J lost 0 bases, and 11 bases lay in between. Germline-derived CDR1 and CDR2 are SGHTA and FQGNSA. The CDR3 extends over 15 amino acids. The whole variable domain, filled in from reference TRBV7-2 and TRBJ1-5, reads GAGVSQSPSNKVTEKGKDVELRCDPISGHTALYWYRQSLGQGLEFLIYFQGNSAPDKSGLPSDRFSAERTGGSVSTLTIQRTQQEDSAVYLCASSRGAGSNQPQHFGDGTRLSIL.

Turning to this clone: Additional DNA sequences in this sample encode the identical CDR3. V and J are TRBV5-1 and TRBJ2-7, with TRBD2 identical over 7 bases. V lost 0 bases to trimming and J lost 0 bases; unmatched junction nucleotides: 3. The length of the CDR3 is 15 residues. From germline, CDR1 is SGHRS and CDR2 YFSETQ. The CDR3 is CASSLGAGSSYEQYF. Here the CDR3 DNA reads TGCGCCAGCAGCTTGGGAGCGGGAAGCTCCTACGAGCAGTACTTC.

This chain connects TRBV2 to TRBJ1-1; D is uncertain. Germline V gene sequence: CDR1 SNHLY, CDR2 FYNNEI. The CDR3 is 11 residues long. The V and J ends lost 0 bases and 9 bases respectively, with 5 bases between them. CDR3 DNA: TGTGCCAGCAGTGAAGCGAGTAAAGCTTTCTTT. It specifies CASSEASKAFF.

The rearrangement uses TRBV7-2 and TRBJ2-3; D gene uncertain. Germline V gene sequence: CDR1 SGHTA, CDR2 FQGNSA. V was cut by 4 bases and J by 2 bases, with 7 bases left in between. This CDR3 region has 13 residues. CDR3 DNA sequence: TGTGCCAGCAGCTACGGATACACAGATACGCAGTATTTT. Its translation is CASSYGYTDTQYF.

Remarks on this clone: A read error may produce the germline difference seen at one junction end. The chain has TRBV27 and TRBJ1-5, with no clear D. The CDR3 spans 14 residues. The germline CDR1 and CDR2 sequences are MNHEY and SMNVEV (reference sequence). The CDR3 protein is CTLDRQYSNQPQHF. CDR3 bases: TGCACCCTGGATCGGCAGTATAGCAATCAGCCCCAGCATTTT.

The chain links TRBV28 to TRBJ2-7; possible D gene TRBD1, 6 bases. CDR3 length: 15 residues. The germline gives CDR1 MDHEN, CDR2 SYDVKM. Trimming pared 5 bases from V and 2 bases from J, leaving 16 bases between. CDR3 loop: CASSQTGTTTYEQYF. In DNA form, the CDR3 reads TGTGCCAGCAGTCAAACCGGGACAACTACCTACGAGCAGTACTTC.

In DNA, the CDR3 is TGCGCCAGCAGCTTGGGTTCTGGCGGAGAGGTATCGGGGGAGCTGTTTTTT. Residues: CASSLGSGGEVSGELFF. The chain carries TRBV5-1 and TRBJ2-2; D is unclear. CDR3 size: 17 residues. The germline V gene encodes CDR1 SGHRS and CDR2 YFSETQ. V lost 0 bases, J lost 8 bases, and 20 bases lay in between.

The sample holds one count of this clone. The J gene is TRBJ2-6, the V gene TRBV5-6, with D tentatively TRBD2 (6 bases). The germline CDR1 and CDR2 sequences are SGHDT and YYEEEE. CDR3 length: 16 amino acids. V lost 1 base and J 4 bases, leaving 12 bases between the germline ends. CDR3 loop: CASSLLGTSGANVLTF. CDR3 DNA sequence: TGTGCCAGCAGCTTGTTAGGGACTTCAGGGGCCAACGTCCTGACTTTC. Based on the CDR3 plus reference TRBV5-6 and TRBJ2-6, the full variable domain is DAGVTQSPTHLIKTRGQQVTLRCSPKSGHDTVSWYQQALGQGPQFIFQYYEEEERQRGNFPDRFSGHQFPNYSSELNVNALLLGDSALYLCASSLLGTSGANVLTFGAGSRLTVL.

The genes are TRBV28 and TRBJ1-4; D ambiguous. Trimming shortened V by 3 bases and J by 17 bases, and 16 bases separated the two germline ends. This CDR3 contains 12 residues. Germline assignment: CDR1 MDHEN and CDR2 SYDVKM. The CDR3 DNA reads TGTGCCAGCAGTTTGATGGTTCATCCTCAATTTTTT. As protein: CASSLMVHPQFF.

Regarding this clone: This same CDR3 is encoded by further DNA sequences in the sample. This sequence joins TRBV6-5 and TRBJ2-2, with unresolved D. The CDR3 is 12 residues long. Trimming shortened V by 2 bases and J by 5 bases, and 3 bases separated the two germline ends. Germline assignment: CDR1 MNHEY and CDR2 SVGAGI. CDR3 bases: TGTGCCAGCAGTTACGCGACCGGGGAGCTGTTTTTT. Protein product: CASSYATGELFF.